The entry that follows covers one T cell receptor (beta chain) sequence. This entry comes from a study of shared clonotypes between healthy human individuals. The assay was immunoSEQ multiplex PCR, and TCRdb's table has in-frame clones only and misses some. The sample lists 2,100,000 or so clones; around 95% were seen once. This CDR3 is 17 amino acids long. The germline V gene has CDR1 SNHLY and CDR2 FYNNEI. Trimming at V came to 6 bases and at J to 5 bases, leaving 13 bases not matched to a gene. Source material: naive CD4+ T cells sorted from blood. Subset noted: CD45RA+ positively selected. The TCR originated in a man aged 18 to 30 in good health. The V gene is TRBV2, the J gene TRBJ2-3, with TRBD2 matching over 11 bases. As DNA, the CDR3 is TGTGCCAGCAGCTACCCTTTTAGCGGGGGGGCCGTAGATACGCAGTATTTT. Amino acids: CASSYPFSGGAVDTQYF.